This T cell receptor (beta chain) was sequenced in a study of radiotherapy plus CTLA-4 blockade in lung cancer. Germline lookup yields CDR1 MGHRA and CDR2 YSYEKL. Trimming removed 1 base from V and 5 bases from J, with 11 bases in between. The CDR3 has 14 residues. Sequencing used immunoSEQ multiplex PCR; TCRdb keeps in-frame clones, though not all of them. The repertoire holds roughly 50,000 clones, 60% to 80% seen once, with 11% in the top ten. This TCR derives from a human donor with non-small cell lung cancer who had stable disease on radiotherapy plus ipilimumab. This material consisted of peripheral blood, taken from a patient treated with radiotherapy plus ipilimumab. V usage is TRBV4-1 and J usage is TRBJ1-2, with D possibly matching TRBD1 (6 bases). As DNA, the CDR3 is TGCGCCAGCAGCCAAGGAACAGGGAGATATGGCTACACCTTC. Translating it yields CASSQGTGRYGYTF.